The sequence of this T cell receptor beta chain was determined in a study of beta chain features in type 1 diabetes. The whole isolated RNA underwent reverse transcription, so sequencing captured expressed TCRB transcripts. The study sequenced naive, central memory and regulatory T cell samples to an average of approximately 4 million reads. The table came from immunoSEQ multiplex PCR; TCRdb's copy has only in-frame clones and leaves some out. The table includes 600,000 or so clones, roughly 12% detected once. This clone was counted between two and nine times. Its specificity is unknown. The CDR3 is 14 amino acids. Per germline, CDR1 SGDLS and CDR2 YYNGEE. Trimming took 7 bases from V and 7 from J; bases not matched to a gene: 9. Every single donor gave one heparinised blood draw, and these averaged about 110 mL. Naive, central memory, regulatory and stem cell-like memory cells within the CD4+ compartment were sorted using CD45RO/CCR7/CD25/CD127/CD95/CD27.

Study-level points and caveats: When Type 1 diabetes patients were examined, their TCRB CDR3s proved moderately but significantly shorter in all four CD4+ subsets. cDNA-based reads could over-represent cells with high TCR expression.

This chain uses TRBV9 with TRBJ2-4; TRBD1 aligns across 9 bases. The sample comprised naive CD4+ T cells from blood. The clonotype originates from a man aged 30-40 years with type 1 diabetes. CDR3 nucleotide sequence: TGTGCCAGCGGTCGAACAGGGGGCGCGAACATTCAGTACTTC. Its protein is CASGRTGGANIQYF.